At least ten counts were recorded for the clone carrying this TCR beta chain. The target antigen is unknown. PBMCs stored at -80 C, 2 million in total, were the source of the unsorted libraries. The length of the CDR3 is 15 residues. Trimming took 5 bases from V and 0 from J; bases not matched to a gene: 4. CDR1 is SGHRS, CDR2 YFSETQ, per germline. This sample is part of a study of neurological immune-mediated disorders. Findings of the study overall: Phylogenetic grouping assigned the repertoires of 18 of 34 multiple sclerosis patients to a single cluster of related CDR3 sequences. This cluster may be a repertoire-level signature.

Sequencing of 15-18 subjects in each run yielded over 200 million TCR-beta sequences. TCRdb reprocessed the 5' RACE reads via MiXCR and lists one record per CDR3 protein. This table has fewer than 85,000 distinct CDR3 sequences, 4.8% appearing once. Sequencing was carried out using PBMCs. This sequence originates from a woman in her seventies with multiple sclerosis. This chain links TRBV5-1 with TRBJ2-1, with 8 nucleotides matching TRBD2. CDR3 loop: CASRIAGGSYNEQFF. CDR3 sequence (DNA): TGCGCCAGCAGAATCGCGGGAGGCTCCTACAATGAGCAGTTCTTC.